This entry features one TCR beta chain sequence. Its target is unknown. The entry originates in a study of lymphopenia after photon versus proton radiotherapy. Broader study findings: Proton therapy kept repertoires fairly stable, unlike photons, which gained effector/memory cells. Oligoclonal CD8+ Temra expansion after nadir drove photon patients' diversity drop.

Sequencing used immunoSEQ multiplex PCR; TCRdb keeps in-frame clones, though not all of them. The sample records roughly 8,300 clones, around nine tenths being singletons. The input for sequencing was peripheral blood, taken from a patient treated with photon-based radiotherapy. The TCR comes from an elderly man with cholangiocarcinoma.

The CDR3 reads CATGGRTPPYEQYF. The CDR3 DNA is TGTGCCACAGGGGGCAGGACCCCCCCCTACGAGCAGTACTTC. The V gene is TRBV7-9, the J gene TRBJ2-7; 8 bases line up with TRBD1. This CDR3 region has 14 residues. With 10 bases clipped from V and 2 bases from J, the junction kept 10 bases outside the gene matches. Germline V gene sequence: CDR1 SEHNR, CDR2 FQNEAQ (reference sequence).